The next 29 T cell receptor beta chains were all read from a single sample in a study of Tregs in tolerant kidney transplant recipients. The repertoire was sequenced with immunoSEQ multiplex PCR; TCRdb's copy has only in-frame clones and lacks some. The sample carries 60,000 to 95,000 clones, more than 95% recorded once. Source: CD4+ T cells from blood, taken before the transplant. The receptors derive from a human donor who received a combined kidney and bone marrow transplant.

V is TRBV7-2 and J is TRBJ2-2; 9 bases are a match to TRBD2. The junction had 7 bases not matched to a gene; V was cut back by 5 bases and J by 6 bases. CDR3 length: 15 amino acids. Germline assignment: CDR1 SGHTA and CDR2 FQGNSA. The CDR3 DNA is TGTGCCAGCAGCCCCCGGGTAGCGGGGGCCGGGGAGCTGTTTTTT. This gives the protein CASSPRVAGAGELFF.

The rearrangement uses TRBV14 and TRBJ1-2, with 8 bases fitting TRBD1. With V trimmed by 1 base and J by 3 bases, 1 base remained unmatched. The CDR3 length is 14 residues. From germline, CDR1 is SGHDN and CDR2 FVKESK. CDR3 coding DNA: TGTGCCAGCAGCCAAGGGACAGGGTACTATGGCTACACCTTC. It is translated as CASSQGTGYYGYTF.

This chain connects TRBV5-1 to TRBJ2-2, with a tentative D call TRBD1 (5 bases). V was clipped by 1 base and J by 3 bases, with 7 bases between them. The CDR3 consists of 14 residues. Germline loops: CDR1 SGHRS, CDR2 YFSETQ. The CDR3 protein is CASSLTGDTGELFF. In DNA, the CDR3 is TGCGCCAGCAGCTTGACAGGCGACACCGGGGAGCTGTTTTTT.

V is TRBV30 and J is TRBJ1-3, with TRBD1 matching 10 bases. The CDR3 runs to 14 residues. CDR1 GTSNPN and CDR2 SVGIG come from the germline V gene (reference sequence). Trimming at V came to 2 bases and at J to 8 bases, leaving 6 bases not matched to a gene. The CDR3: CAWSRGQGRHTIYF. The CDR3 DNA follows: TGTGCCTGGAGTAGGGGACAGGGGAGACACACCATATATTTT.

In regard to this clone: The sample contains more than one DNA sequence encoding this CDR3. This sequence joins TRBV2 and TRBJ2-7, with 7 positions matching TRBD1. This CDR3 is built from 12 residues. V trimming: 7 bases; J trimming: 0 bases; junction bases outside the gene matches: 0. Germline V gives CDR1 SNHLY, CDR2 FYNNEI. The CDR3: CASNRGSYEQYF. The CDR3 DNA reads TGTGCCAGCAACAGGGGCTCCTACGAGCAGTACTTC. Looking up the rest from reference TRBV2 and TRBJ2-7 gives the full variable domain: EPEVTQTPSHQVTQMGQEVILRCVPISNHLYFYWYRQILGQKVEFLVSFYNNEISEKSEIFDDQFSVERPDGSNFTLKIRSTKLEDSAMYFCASNRGSYEQYFGPGTRLTVT.

The V gene is TRBV28, the J gene TRBJ2-1, with 11 bases matching TRBD2. Per the germline V gene, CDR1 is MDHEN and CDR2 is SYDVKM. This CDR3 contains 15 residues. V lost 4 bases and J lost 8; bases outside the gene matches: 7. CDR3 region: CASSYSGGARDEQFF. In nucleotides, the CDR3 is TGTGCCAGCAGTTATAGCGGGGGGGCCCGCGATGAGCAGTTCTTC.

The chain joins TRBV7-2 to TRBJ2-7; 8 bases line up with TRBD1. This CDR3 region has 16 residues. V lost 5 bases and J lost 0; bases outside the gene matches: 9. In germline, CDR1 is SGHTA, CDR2 FQGNSA. The CDR3 DNA reads as TGTGCCAGCAGCCCGGGGACAGGAAGGAGCTCCTACGAGCAGTACTTC. Translating gives CASSPGTGRSSYEQYF. The variable domain in full, completed from reference TRBV7-2 and TRBJ2-7, reads GAGVSQSPSNKVTEKGKDVELRCDPISGHTALYWYRQSLGQGLEFLIYFQGNSAPDKSGLPSDRFSAERTGGSVSTLTIQRTQQEDSAVYLCASSPGTGRSSYEQYFGPGTRLTVT.

This rearrangement joins TRBV6-1 to TRBJ2-5; 7 bases match TRBD2. The germline V gene encodes CDR1 MNHNS and CDR2 SASEGT. Losses at the gene ends were 7 bases for V and 2 bases for J; bases not matched to a gene: 10. The CDR3 spans 15 residues. The CDR3 nucleotides read TGTGCCAGCACCCCTGGGGCTAGCGGACAAGAGACCCAGTACTTC. As protein: CASTPGASGQETQYF.

The rearrangement uses TRBV5-1 and TRBJ2-3; 10 bases fit TRBD2. J lost 5 bases, V lost 1 base, and 13 bases had no gene match. Germline CDR1 and CDR2: SGHRS and YFSETQ. This CDR3 comprises 18 residues. CDR3 nucleotide sequence: TGCGCCAGCAGCTTGCGACGCTCTAGCGGGAGTTCGATAGATACGCAGTATTTT. As protein: CASSLRRSSGSSIDTQYF.

This clone was seen more than once but under ten times. The chain recombines TRBV9 with TRBJ2-3, with TRBD2 matching over 10 bases. Trimming took 0 bases from V and 5 from J; bases not matched to a gene: 6. The length of the CDR3 is 16 residues. Germline assignment: CDR1 SGDLS and CDR2 YYNGEE. CDR3 residues: CASSVGGAGGRDTQYF. The CDR3 nucleotides are TGTGCCAGCAGCGTAGGGGGAGCGGGGGGGCGAGATACGCAGTATTTT.

A few counts support this clone. The junction and the germline gene differ at one end; a read error may be behind it. The rearrangement joins TRBV4-2 to TRBJ1-2, with 9 bases fitting TRBD1. The CDR3 consists of 15 residues. Germline V gene lookup returns CDR1 LGHNA and CDR2 YNFKEQ. Here the CDR3 DNA reads TGTGCCAGCAGCCTACAATACCGGGACAGGGAATATACCTACTTC. It yields the protein CASSLQYRDREYTYF.

The rearrangement joins TRBV6-1 to TRBJ2-1, with 14 bases lining up with TRBD2. Losses at the gene ends were 2 bases for V and 4 bases for J; bases not matched to a gene: 4. The length of the CDR3 is 17 residues. Germline-derived CDR1 and CDR2 are MNHNS and SASEGT. The CDR3 DNA sequence: TGTGCCAGCAGTGAAATTGGACTAGCGGGGGGATACAATGAGCAGTTCTTC. It translates to CASSEIGLAGGYNEQFF.

The chain joins TRBV7-9 to TRBJ2-2; 8 bases line up with TRBD1. The CDR3 sequence is 17 residues long. V trimming: 5 bases; J trimming: 1 base; junction bases outside the gene matches: 9. Looked up from germline, CDR1 is SEHNR and CDR2 is FQNEAQ (reference sequence). CDR3 region: CASSRKDRGWNTGELFF. The CDR3 DNA sequence: TGTGCCAGCAGCAGGAAAGACAGGGGTTGGAACACCGGGGAGCTGTTTTTT.

The chain employs TRBV7-2 and TRBJ1-3, with 8 nucleotides matching TRBD1. V lost 5 bases and J lost 4; bases outside the gene matches: 7. Per germline, CDR1 SGHTA and CDR2 FQGNSA. The CDR3 runs 15 residues. The CDR3: CASSARQGNGNTIYF. CDR3 bases: TGTGCCAGCAGCGCCCGACAGGGGAACGGAAACACCATATATTTT.

In nucleotides, the CDR3 is TGCGCCAGCAGCTTGACTAGCCCAACCGGGGAGCTGTTTTTT. Its protein product is CASSLTSPTGELFF. This sequence joins TRBV5-1 and TRBJ2-2; the D gene is possibly TRBD2 (6 bases). The CDR3 spans 14 residues. In germline, CDR1 is SGHRS, CDR2 YFSETQ. The V end was cut by 1 base, the J end by 5 bases, with 9 bases between.

The V call is TRBV7-3, the J call TRBJ1-1; TRBD1 matches at 10 bases. V shed 3 bases and J 0 bases; nucleotides not matched to a gene: 4. Germline V gives CDR1 SGHTA, CDR2 FQGTGA. CDR3 size: 16 residues. Here the CDR3 reads CASSFGQGEMNTEAFF. The DNA of the CDR3 is TGTGCCAGCAGCTTCGGACAGGGGGAGATGAACACTGAAGCTTTCTTT.

The CDR3 is CASRVTGGPSNEQFF. In DNA, the CDR3 is TGTGCCAGCAGGGTCACAGGGGGCCCCTCCAATGAGCAGTTCTTC. V gene TRBV19 combines with J gene TRBJ2-1, with 9 bases that match TRBD1. J lost 6 bases, V lost 9 bases, and 12 bases had no gene match. CDR3 length equals 15 residues. The germline V gene encodes CDR1 LNHDA and CDR2 SQIVND (reference sequence). Looking up the rest from reference TRBV19 and TRBJ2-1 gives the full variable domain: DGGITQSPKYLFRKEGQNVTLSCEQNLNHDAMYWYRQDPGQGLRLIYYSQIVNDFQKGDIAEGYSVSREKKESFPLTVTSAQKNPTAFYLCASRVTGGPSNEQFFGPGTRLTVL.

The J gene is TRBJ2-6, the V gene TRBV11-3; D is undetermined. V lost 5 bases, J lost 0 bases, and 11 bases lay in between. Per germline, CDR1 SGHNT and CDR2 YENEEA. This CDR3 has 16 amino acids. CDR3 nucleotide sequence: TGTGCCAGCAGCCCCCTAGGAAGCTCTGGGGCCAACGTCCTGACTTTC. Its protein product is CASSPLGSSGANVLTF.

V usage is TRBV25-1 and J usage is TRBJ2-3, with D possibly being TRBD1 (6 bases). The germline V gene encodes CDR1 MGHDK and CDR2 SYGVNS. This CDR3 has 15 residues. V was trimmed by 1 base and J by 2 bases, leaving 10 bases between them. The CDR3 DNA follows: TGTGCCAGCAGTGAATCCGACAGGAACACAGATACGCAGTATTTT. It specifies CASSESDRNTDTQYF.

The chain links TRBV19 to TRBJ1-2; D is uncertain. CDR3 size: 13 residues. Germline assignment: CDR1 LNHDA and CDR2 SQIVND (reference sequence). V lost 10 bases and J 4 bases, leaving 16 bases between the germline ends. CDR3 DNA sequence: TGTGCCATCCGGAGTGAAGGGAGCTATGGCTACACCTTC. Amino acids: CAIRSEGSYGYTF.

The V and J genes are TRBV5-6 and TRBJ1-5; D not resolved. Germline V gene sequence: CDR1 SGHDT, CDR2 YYEEEE. V dropped 2 bases and J dropped 7 bases, with 13 bases sitting between them. This CDR3 comprises 14 residues. In nucleotides, the CDR3 is TGTGCCAGCAGCTTTTGGGAGGCCGGGCAGCCCCAGCATTTT. Translating it yields CASSFWEAGQPQHF. Full variable domain (remainder filled in from reference TRBV5-6 and TRBJ1-5): DAGVTQSPTHLIKTRGQQVTLRCSPKSGHDTVSWYQQALGQGPQFIFQYYEEEERQRGNFPDRFSGHQFPNYSSELNVNALLLGDSALYLCASSFWEAGQPQHFGDGTRLSIL.

This clone was seen once. The chain has TRBV30 and TRBJ1-5, with D maybe TRBD1 (5 bases). The CDR3 runs to 13 residues. Germline CDR1 is GTSNPN and CDR2 is SVGIG (reference sequence). Between the trimmed V and J ends, which lost 1 base and 4 bases, there was a span of 8 bases. The CDR3 loop is CAWSGQRNQPQHF. CDR3 in DNA: TGTGCCTGGAGTGGACAGAGAAATCAGCCCCAGCATTTT.

This clone was detected a few times. The J gene is TRBJ1-1, the V gene TRBV28, with D possibly matching TRBD1 (5 bases). V was shortened by 2 bases and J by 5 bases, with 15 bases between the two germline ends. The CDR3 has 15 amino acids. CDR1 MDHEN and CDR2 SYDVKM come from the germline V gene. The CDR3 sequence is CASSLTPRRGTEAFF. CDR3 bases: TGTGCCAGCAGTTTAACCCCTCGTAGGGGAACTGAAGCTTTCTTT. Full variable domain (missing parts from reference TRBV28 and TRBJ1-1): DVKVTQSSRYLVKRTGEKVFLECVQDMDHENMFWYRQDPGLGLRLIYFSYDVKMKEKGDIPEGYSVSREKKERFSLILESASTNQTSMYLCASSLTPRRGTEAFFGQGTRLTVV.

V usage is TRBV7-2 and J usage is TRBJ1-2; 10 bases map to TRBD1. Germline V gives CDR1 SGHTA, CDR2 FQGNSA. With 2 bases clipped from V and 3 bases from J, the junction kept 3 bases outside the gene matches. The CDR3 covers 15 residues. CDR3 loop: CASSLSGQGYYGYTF. CDR3 nucleotides: TGTGCCAGCAGCTTATCGGGACAGGGGTACTATGGCTACACCTTC.

This rearrangement joins TRBV7-2 to TRBJ2-3, with D perhaps matching TRBD2 (5 bases). Trimming stripped 1 base from V and 0 bases from J, with 8 bases between. From germline, CDR1 is SGHTA and CDR2 FQGNSA. There are 15 residues in the CDR3. The CDR3 here is CASSLGRVSTDTQYF. The CDR3 DNA sequence: TGTGCCAGCAGCTTAGGGCGGGTTAGCACAGATACGCAGTATTTT.

The rearrangement uses TRBV4-2 and TRBJ1-2, with D tentatively TRBD1 (6 bases). V lost 6 bases and J lost 3, with 11 bases in between. This CDR3 has 13 residues. Germline CDR1 is LGHNA and CDR2 is YNFKEQ. The CDR3, as DNA: TGTGCCAGCAGTCAACAGGGATACTATGGCTACACCTTC. Amino acids: CASSQQGYYGYTF.

V gene TRBV7-2 combines with J gene TRBJ2-3, with 14 bases lining up with TRBD2. The CDR3 runs to 17 residues. Germline CDR1 and CDR2: SGHTA and FQGNSA. V trimming: 3 bases; J trimming: 1 base; junction bases outside the gene matches: 3. CDR3: CASSFTTSGRGTDTQYF. CDR3 DNA: TGTGCCAGCAGCTTTACGACTAGCGGGAGGGGCACAGATACGCAGTATTTT.

This clone was seen only once. This chain joins TRBV19 and TRBJ2-7, with 7 positions matching TRBD2. Trimming took 6 bases from V and 6 from J; bases not matched to a gene: 17. CDR3 size: 16 residues. The germline V gene has CDR1 LNHDA and CDR2 SQIVND (reference sequence). CDR3 DNA sequence: TGTGCCAGTAGCCGAGCGGGGACCCCGCGGGTGGGCGAGCAGTACTTC. Translating it yields CASSRAGTPRVGEQYF.

This clone was found once. The V call is TRBV7-2, the J call TRBJ2-3, with 15 bases lining up with TRBD2. Germline CDR1 and CDR2: SGHTA and FQGNSA. This CDR3 spans 15 amino acids. The trim removed 3 bases at V and 5 bases at J, leaving 0 bases unmatched. The CDR3, as DNA: TGTGCCAGCAGCTTGGGACTAGCGGGGGGAGATACGCAGTATTTT. This translates into CASSLGLAGGDTQYF.